Sequencing of this TCR beta chain was carried out in a study of shared clonotypes between healthy human individuals. Study context: CD4 naive and CD4 memory each took three plates per donor, while CD8 naive took two and CD8 memory one. Points from the study as a whole: Some clonotypes were shared by all four sorted-subset donors, while others were not shared. The non-shared ones had lower generation probabilities than the shared ones.

Repertoires were generated with immunoSEQ multiplex PCR, while TCRdb's copy carries only in-frame clones and drops some. The table lists roughly 1,100,000 clones, about three quarters of them singletons. Adults of Caucasian background living in Nashville, Tennessee made up all donors. In this sample, this clone turned up many times. Its target is not known. The TCR originated in a man between 18 and 29 years old in good health. The sample comprised memory CD4+ T cells sorted from blood. Subset noted: CD45RA-negative fraction.

Here the CDR3 DNA reads TGTGCCAGCAGCTCTAGCGGGGCCTCCTACAATGAGCAGTTCTTC. Translated: CASSSSGASYNEQFF. V is TRBV5-4 and J is TRBJ2-1; TRBD2 matches at 9 bases. Germline CDR1 reads SGHNT; CDR2 reads YYREEE (reference sequence). The CDR3 is 15 residues long. With 3 bases clipped from V and 0 bases from J, the junction kept 1 base outside the gene matches.